Here is one T cell receptor beta chain with its context. The ends lost 4 bases at V and 5 bases at J; junction bases unmatched: 3. The CDR3 is made up of 14 amino acids. Germline V lookup: CDR1 SGHNT, CDR2 YENEEA. The data were taken from a study of blood T cell repertoires in COVID-19. As for the study in general: Acute and convalescent COVID-19 samples came from the United States, Italy and Spain.

This study enrolled people aged about 18 to 100 from about two dozen US geographic areas. Participant reports of clinical history set cohort assignment. Authors' data handling: Reference gene primers were amplified, and this amplification served to estimate nucleated cell counts. TCRdb's table, derived via immunoSEQ multiplex PCR, lists solely in-frame clones and lacks some. V and J calls and clone size are given by that table; D and trimming were obtained from the DNA. The sample holds about 200,000 clones; roughly 80% are singletons and the top ten take 4.5% to 5%. The sequence was collected from a woman between 50 and 59 years old who had been exposed to COVID-19. The sample comprised PBMCs or T cells enriched from blood (not recorded which). This chain uses TRBV11-3 with TRBJ2-1; 9 bases line up with TRBD2. CDR3 amino acids: CASSSQRGDNEQFF. CDR3 in DNA: TGTGCCAGCAGCTCCCAGCGGGGGGACAATGAGCAGTTCTTC. Looking up the rest from reference TRBV11-3 and TRBJ2-1 gives the full variable domain: EAGVVQSPRYKIIEKKQPVAFWCNPISGHNTLYWYLQNLGQGPELLIRYENEEAVDDSQLPKDRFSAERLKGVDSTLKIQPAELGDSAVYLCASSSQRGDNEQFFGPGTRLTVL.